This TCR beta chain was captured in a study of early T cells in non-severe SARS-CoV-2 infection. At the level of the study: Unpaired chains resulted from sequencing bulk RNA of unsorted whole blood. Study-level findings and limits: The study's VDJdb matching favored anti-spike CD8 responses and missed private and CD4 specificities.

The protocol attached unique molecular identifiers to individual cDNA molecules. TCRdb re-analysed the 5' RACE reads in MiXCR, keeping a single row per CDR3 protein. The sample contains tens of thousands of distinct CDR3 sequences, more than 5% of which appear only once. This clonotype has ten or more counts. Its antigen is not known. The CDR3 runs to 17 residues. V lost 5 bases and J lost 4; bases outside the gene matches: 15. CDR1 is SGHNT and CDR2 is YENEEA in the germline V gene. This TCR came from an adult who was a healthcare worker with PCR-confirmed SARS-CoV-2 infection or an uninfected control (not recorded which). The J gene is TRBJ2-5, the V gene TRBV11-3; 8 nucleotides agree with TRBD1. The specimen was whole blood. The CDR3 bases are TGTGCCAGCAGCCAAGGACAGGGTCACCCTTTAAGAGAGACCCAGTACTTC. It translates to CASSQGQGHPLRETQYF.